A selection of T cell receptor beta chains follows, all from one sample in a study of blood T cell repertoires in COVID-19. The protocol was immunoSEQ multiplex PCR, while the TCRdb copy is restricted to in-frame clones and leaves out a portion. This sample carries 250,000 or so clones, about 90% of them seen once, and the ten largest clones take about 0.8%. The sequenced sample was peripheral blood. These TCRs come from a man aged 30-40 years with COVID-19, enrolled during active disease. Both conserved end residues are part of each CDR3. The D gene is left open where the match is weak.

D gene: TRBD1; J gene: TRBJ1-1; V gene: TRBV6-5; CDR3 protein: CASSTGQGWTEAFF; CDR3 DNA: TGTGCCAGCAGCACGGGACAGGGATGGACCGAAGCTTTCTTT
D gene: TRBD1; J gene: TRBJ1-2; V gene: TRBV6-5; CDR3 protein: CASQGQGVYYGYTF; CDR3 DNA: TGTGCCAGCCAGGGACAGGGGGTATACTATGGCTACACCTTC
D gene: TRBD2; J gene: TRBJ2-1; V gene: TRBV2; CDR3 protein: CASSELLGLALVIFF; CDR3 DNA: TGTGCCAGCAGTGAGCTTTTGGGACTAGCATTAGTCATATTCTTC
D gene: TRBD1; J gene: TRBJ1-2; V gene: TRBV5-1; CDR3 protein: CASSLSGTGGNPGGYTF; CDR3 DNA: TGCGCCAGCAGCTTGTCGGGGACAGGGGGCAATCCTGGAGGCTACACCTTC
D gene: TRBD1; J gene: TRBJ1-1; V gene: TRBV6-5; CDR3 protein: CASSYTKDRGQAFF; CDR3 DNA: TGTGCCAGCAGTTACACAAAGGACAGGGGGCAAGCTTTCTTT
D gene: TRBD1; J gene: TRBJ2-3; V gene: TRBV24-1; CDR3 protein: CATSDGTGGEGTDTQYF; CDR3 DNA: TGTGCCACCAGTGACGGCACAGGGGGCGAGGGCACAGATACGCAGTATTTT
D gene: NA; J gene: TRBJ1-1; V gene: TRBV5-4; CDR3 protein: CASRDSGTEAFF; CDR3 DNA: TGTGCCAGCAGGGACAGTGGGACTGAAGCTTTCTTT
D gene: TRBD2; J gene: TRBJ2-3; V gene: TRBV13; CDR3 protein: CASSLGLAEDTQYF; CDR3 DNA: TGTGCCAGCAGCTTGGGACTAGCGGAAGATACGCAGTATTTT
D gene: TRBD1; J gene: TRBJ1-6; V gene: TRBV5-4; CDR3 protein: CASTREGGRNSPLHF; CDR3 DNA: TGTGCCAGCACCCGAGAAGGGGGCCGGAATTCACCCCTCCACTTT
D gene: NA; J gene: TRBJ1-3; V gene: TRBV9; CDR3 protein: CASSVTNAGTGNTIYF; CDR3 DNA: TGTGCCAGCAGCGTAACGAACGCCGGGACAGGAAACACCATATATTTT
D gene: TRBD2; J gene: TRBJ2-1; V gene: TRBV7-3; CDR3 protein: CASSASGTNNEQFF; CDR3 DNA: TGTGCCAGCAGCGCATCCGGGACTAACAATGAGCAGTTCTTC
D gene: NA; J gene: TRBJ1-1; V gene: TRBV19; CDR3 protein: CASSIPAANTEAFF; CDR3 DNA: TGTGCCAGTAGTATCCCAGCGGCGAACACTGAAGCTTTCTTT
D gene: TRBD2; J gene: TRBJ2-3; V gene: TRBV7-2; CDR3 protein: CASSLEAGDSRYF; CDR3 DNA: TGTGCCAGCAGCTTAGAGGCGGGGGATAGTCGGTATTTT